Listed below are T cell receptor beta chains from one sample, sequenced in a study of CD8 T cells in Susac syndrome. From the immunoSEQ multiplex PCR reads, TCRdb called clonotypes with MiXCR, one entry per CDR3 protein. The repertoire holds roughly 200,000 distinct CDR3 sequences, with roughly 94% as singletons. Material: CD4+ T cells from PBMCs. The receptors derive from a human donor with multiple sclerosis. The CDR3 runs from the conserved cysteine through the conserved F or W. The order of the fields is D gene, V gene, J gene, clone size, CDR3 protein, CDR3 DNA. The D gene is left open where the match is weak. Size tells how often a clone was seen (once, few, many) or the class of an expanded clone, and some rows leave it out.

.	TRBV5-1	TRBJ1-1	.	CASSFGGDTEAFF	TGCGCCAGCAGCTTCGGGGGGGACACTGAAGCTTTCTTT
.	TRBV11-2	TRBJ2-5	.	CASSLSHTEGETQYF	TGTGCCAGCAGCTTAAGCCACACAGAGGGGGAGACCCAGTACTTC
TRBD2	TRBV15	TRBJ2-5	.	CATSKTGTSQETQYF	TGTGCCACCAGTAAGACGGGGACTAGCCAAGAGACCCAGTACTTC
TRBD1	TRBV30	TRBJ1-2	.	CACGTGNYGYTF	TGTGCCTGCGGGACAGGGAACTATGGCTACACCTTC
TRBD1	TRBV29-1	TRBJ1-2	.	CSVAGPRTGPLYGYTF	TGCAGCGTTGCCGGTCCCCGGACAGGGCCCCTCTATGGCTACACCTTC
TRBD2	TRBV30	TRBJ2-1	.	CAWSRTSGAYNEQFF	TGTGCCTGGAGCCGGACTAGCGGGGCCTACAATGAGCAGTTCTTC
TRBD1	TRBV29-1	TRBJ2-2	.	CSAGTGVGELFF	TGCAGCGCCGGGACAGGGGTCGGGGAGCTGTTTTTT
.	TRBV2	TRBJ1-2	.	CASSPDSISYGYTF	TGTGCCAGCAGCCCGGACAGTATTAGCTATGGCTACACCTTC
TRBD1	TRBV29-1	TRBJ2-7	.	CSVRTRTGNYEQYF	TGCAGCGTCCGTACGCGGACAGGAAACTACGAGCAGTACTTC
.	TRBV28	TRBJ2-7	.	CASRRDSYEQYF	TGTGCCAGCAGACGAGACTCCTACGAGCAGTACTTC
.	TRBV6-6	TRBJ2-3	.	CASSYEAGTDTQYF	TGTGCCAGCAGTTACGAGGCGGGCACAGATACGCAGTATTTT
.	TRBV27	TRBJ1-1	.	CASSLTRGATEAFF	TGTGCCAGCAGTTTAACTCGGGGGGCGACTGAAGCTTTCTTT
TRBD2	TRBV3-1	TRBJ2-1	.	CASNQGLAGVGEQFF	TGTGCCAGCAACCAAGGACTAGCGGGGGTTGGTGAGCAGTTCTTC
.	TRBV21-1	TRBJ1-5	.	CASTTDRVSNQPQHF	TGTGCCAGCACCACCGACAGGGTTAGCAATCAGCCCCAGCATTTT
.	TRBV11-3	TRBJ1-6	.	CASSHDLNSPLHF	TGTGCCAGCAGCCACGACCTTAATTCACCCCTCCACTTT
.	TRBV20-1	TRBJ2-3	once	CSAPTDTDTQYF	TGCAGTGCGCCGACTGACACAGATACGCAGTATTTT
.	TRBV29-1	TRBJ2-3	.	CSVEGGPRTTQYF	TGCAGCGTTGAGGGGGGGCCCCGGACTACGCAGTATTTT
TRBD1	TRBV24-1	TRBJ2-1	.	CATSDGQGALNEQFF	TGTGCCACCAGTGATGGACAGGGGGCGTTGAATGAGCAGTTCTTC
.	TRBV27	TRBJ2-1	.	CASTSWSDNEQFF	TGTGCCAGCACCTCATGGTCAGACAATGAGCAGTTCTTC
TRBD1	TRBV6-5	TRBJ2-2	.	CASRGQGRPGELFF	TGTGCCAGCAGAGGACAGGGTCGCCCCGGGGAGCTGTTTTTT
TRBD1	TRBV29-1	TRBJ2-1	.	CSVESPDRLTNEQFF	TGCAGCGTTGAAAGCCCGGACAGGTTGACGAATGAGCAGTTCTTC
.	TRBV15	TRBJ1-4	.	CATSRDFFDGIGGDTEKLFF	TGTGCCACCAGCAGAGATTTCTTCGACGGTATAGGAGGAGACACAGAAAAACTGTTTTTT
.	TRBV29-1	TRBJ1-2	.	CSVDGYTF	TGCAGCGTTGATGGCTACACCTTC
TRBD2	TRBV4-1	TRBJ2-2	.	CASSQTPGGTSGTGELFF	TGCGCCAGCAGCCAGACACCGGGGGGGACATCAGGCACCGGGGAGCTGTTTTTT
.	TRBV20-1	TRBJ1-2	once	CSARAGWGYTF	TGCAGTGCTAGAGCGGGGTGGGGCTACACCTTC
.	TRBV29-1	TRBJ2-5	.	CSVDWGGRETQYF	TGCAGCGTTGACTGGGGGGGGCGAGAGACCCAGTACTTC
.	TRBV5-1	TRBJ2-3	.	CASSWAEQGVGTDTQYF	TGCGCCAGCAGCTGGGCCGAACAGGGAGTCGGCACAGATACGCAGTATTTT
.	TRBV29-1	TRBJ2-3	.	CSVSGVGEHTQYF	TGCAGCGTTTCGGGGGTGGGGGAACATACGCAGTATTTT
.	TRBV30	TRBJ1-2	.	CAWSVSRLGYTF	TGTGCCTGGAGTGTAAGCCGTCTAGGCTACACCTTC
.	TRBV12-3/TRBV12-4	TRBJ1-6	.	CASSLGRGNSPLHF	TGTGCCAGCAGTTTGGGCAGGGGCAATTCACCCCTCCACTTT
TRBD1	TRBV29-1	TRBJ1-1	.	CSVSAGQGAEAFF	TGCAGCGTCTCGGCGGGACAGGGAGCTGAAGCTTTCTTT
TRBD1	TRBV5-1	TRBJ2-3	.	CASSSTGTGVDTQYF	TGCGCCAGCAGTTCGACTGGTACAGGGGTAGATACGCAGTATTTT
.	TRBV5-1	TRBJ1-2	.	CASSSYTNYGYTF	TGCGCCAGCAGCTCATACACAAACTATGGCTACACCTTC
TRBD2	TRBV7-2	TRBJ2-1	.	CASSRQHSGTSSYNEQFF	TGTGCCAGCAGCCGACAACATAGCGGGACCAGCTCCTACAATGAGCAGTTCTTC
TRBD2	TRBV20-1	TRBJ2-1	.	CSALQAGAGGLSYNEQFF	TGCAGTGCTCTCCAAGCGGGTGCGGGGGGGCTCTCCTACAATGAGCAGTTCTTC
.	TRBV6-5	TRBJ2-3	.	CASSRQDGGTDTQYF	TGTGCCAGCAGTCGCCAGGACGGGGGCACAGATACGCAGTATTTT
.	TRBV4-2	TRBJ1-6	once	CASSQDPGGTATPLHF	TGTGCCAGCAGCCAAGATCCCGGTGGGACTGCGACACCCCTCCACTTT
TRBD2	TRBV3-1	TRBJ2-2	.	CASSQDYGGANTGELFF	TGTGCCAGCAGCCAAGACTACGGGGGGGCGAACACCGGGGAGCTGTTTTTT
.	TRBV5-1	TRBJ2-7	.	CASSLAGSAEVLEQYF	TGCGCCAGCAGCTTGGCGGGCAGCGCAGAGGTTTTGGAGCAGTACTTC
.	TRBV5-4	TRBJ1-1	.	CASTPRADRNTEAFF	TGTGCCAGCACCCCCAGGGCCGACAGGAACACTGAAGCTTTCTTT
.	TRBV20-1	TRBJ2-1	.	CSARVGKDEQFF	TGCAGTGCTAGAGTTGGGAAGGATGAGCAGTTCTTC
TRBD2	TRBV29-1	TRBJ2-5	.	CSVEKGTNSIQYF	TGCAGCGTTGAAAAAGGGACTAACTCTATCCAGTACTTC
TRBD2	TRBV30	TRBJ2-1	.	CAWSRGGGYNEQFF	TGTGCCTGGAGCAGGGGCGGGGGGTACAATGAGCAGTTCTTC
.	TRBV30	TRBJ1-1	.	CAWNPQGTTEAFF	TGTGCCTGGAATCCCCAGGGAACCACTGAAGCTTTCTTT
TRBD1	TRBV24-1	TRBJ2-3	.	CATGSRDRDTDTQYF	TGTGCCACCGGCTCCCGGGACAGGGACACAGATACGCAGTATTTT
.	TRBV9	TRBJ2-5	.	CASSPRTLTKTQYF	TGTGCCAGCAGCCCCCGGACATTGACCAAGACCCAGTACTTC
.	TRBV29-1	TRBJ1-1	.	CSVRRGSGNTEAFF	TGCAGCGTTAGAAGGGGAAGTGGGAACACTGAAGCTTTCTTT
.	TRBV29-1	TRBJ2-2	.	CSVDGLGELFF	TGCAGCGTTGATGGCCTCGGGGAGCTGTTTTTT
.	TRBV2	TRBJ1-6	.	CASSAGTSGSPLHF	TGTGCCAGCAGTGCCGGGACGAGCGGTTCACCCCTCCACTTT